Listed below are T cell receptor beta chains from one sample, sequenced in a study of CD8+CD57+ T cells in acquired aplastic anemia. In TCRdb, the reads were re-called with MiXCR into one record per CDR3 protein. The sample includes about 190,000 distinct CDR3 sequences, 54% of them seen just once. Sequencing was performed on sorted CD4+, CD8+, or CD8+CD57+ T cells (not recorded which) from PBMCs. The source of these receptors is a human donor in good health, serving as a control. The CDR3 runs from the conserved cysteine through the conserved F or W.

>TRBJ1-1|TRBV19
CASSAGQPEAFF
>TRBJ2-1|TRBV5-1
CASSLGEYNERFF
>TRBJ2-1|TRBV5-8
CASSRGTGGNEQFF
>TRBJ1-2|TRBV2
CASSEAQGATGYGYTF
>TRBJ1-1|TRBV6-6
CASIQGQAVMSTEASF
>TRBJ1-6|TRBV15
CATKQGEGFYLGSPLHF
>TRBJ2-1|TRBV5-4
CASSLARTSGAEFF
>TRBJ2-3|TRBV25-1
CASSVGTSTSTDTQYF
>TRBJ1-1|TRBV4-3
CASSQGTGVAGTEAFF
>TRBJ2-7|TRBV9
CASSVETGGLLHGQYF
>TRBJ1-6|TRBV5-1
CASSLEGVRTSNSPLHF
>TRBJ1-2|TRBV20-1
CSARGSPGYGYTF
>TRBJ1-6|TRBV15
CATKKGDRANNSPLHF
>TRBJ2-1|TRBV7-6
CASPGGLNEQFF
>TRBJ1-2|TRBV20-1
CSGGTGTRGYTF
>TRBJ2-1|TRBV11-3
CASSLGGQVSDEQFF
>TRBJ2-3|TRBV2
CASSGDWQVDTQYF
>TRBJ1-5|TRBV7-8
CASSGGQNSNQPQHF
>TRBJ1-6|TRBV2
CASSDLDRAGSSPLHF
>TRBJ2-3|TRBV6-5
CASTPGTGGRTDTQYF
>TRBJ2-6|TRBV5-5
CASSLVGTGENGANVLTF
>TRBJ2-3|TRBV7-9
CASSLNGATSTDTQYF
>TRBJ1-2|TRBV7-2
CASNKVGGENYGYTF
>TRBJ1-2|TRBV20-1
CSALRGGQNFYGYTF
>TRBJ1-1|TRBV19
CASSQPGRANTEAFF
>TRBJ2-3|TRBV6-2/TRBV6-3
CASRLAGGNTDTQYF
>TRBJ2-1|TRBV6-5
CASSYGTVTVNEQFF
>TRBJ2-7|TRBV14
CASSPRDSAYEQYF
>TRBJ1-5|TRBV15
CATQQGAGQPQHF
>TRBJ2-7|TRBV10-2
CAAIGGGNEQYF
>TRBJ1-6|TRBV5-1
CASSPMDRSSYNSPLHF
>TRBJ1-5|TRBV24-1
CATSGGTGGPSNQPQHF
>TRBJ2-1|TRBV25-1
CASSGTSGRVKQFF
>TRBJ2-3|TRBV19
CASSLLADTDTQYF
>TRBJ2-7|TRBV5-1
CASSFGTFSYEQYF
>TRBJ1-2|TRBV6-1
CASSERLYGYTF
>TRBJ2-2|TRBV5-5
CASSQAGHSNTGELFF
>TRBJ1-1|TRBV20-1
CSASWHLNTEAFF
>TRBJ1-3|TRBV2
CADRDSRNTIYF
>TRBJ2-5|TRBV20-1
CSASGEKETQYF
>TRBJ2-3|TRBV19
CASSIGLIARTDTQYF
>TRBJ1-1|TRBV6-5
CASRGGGETEAFF
>TRBJ2-1|TRBV7-8
CASSPISFSSYNEQFF
>TRBJ2-5|TRBV4-2
CASSRGLAGGETQYF
>TRBJ1-1|TRBV6-5
CASSYLAGDSTEAFF
>TRBJ1-5|TRBV10-2
CASRPTDSNQPQHF
>TRBJ2-7|TRBV20-1
CSARVHSGGAGIYEQYF
>TRBJ2-7|TRBV7-9
CASSLGTGRSYEQYF
>TRBJ2-5|TRBV20-1
CSVASGIQETQYF
>TRBJ2-3|TRBV7-2
CASSLEGQGSDTQYF
>TRBJ2-7|TRBV20-1
CSAIRVSYEQYF
>TRBJ2-7|TRBV5-6
CASSPTAHYEQYF